These 5 T cell receptor beta chains were sequenced from one sample in a study of identifying expanded T cells in peripheral blood. The data were produced by immunoSEQ multiplex PCR, yet TCRdb's version contains in-frame clones alone and is incomplete. The data show 50,000 to 60,000 clones, with about 85% seen just once and approximately 19% held by the top ten. Material for sequencing was blood. These receptors originate from a person between 18 and 75 years old in good health.

The chain employs TRBV5-1 and TRBJ2-1; TRBD2 matches at 8 bases. Germline-derived CDR1 and CDR2 are SGHRS and YFSETQ. Germline trimming cut 4 bases from V and 0 bases from J; bases unmatched to any gene: 3. The CDR3 contains 15 residues. CDR3: CASSLTSGSYNEQFF. CDR3 in DNA: TGCGCCAGCAGCCTAACTAGCGGCTCCTACAATGAGCAGTTCTTC.

The rearrangement links TRBV7-9 to TRBJ1-3; D is ambiguous. Trimming stripped 3 bases from V and 4 bases from J, with 10 bases between. Looked up from germline, CDR1 is SEHNR and CDR2 is FQNEAQ (reference sequence). CDR3 length: 14 amino acids. CDR3 nucleotide sequence: TGTGCCAGCAGCTTTTCTCAATCCGGAAACACCATATATTTT. Translated: CASSFSQSGNTIYF.

V and J are TRBV28 and TRBJ1-2; D call uncertain. This CDR3 comprises 14 residues. The ends were cut back, 6 bases at V and 4 bases at J, with 15 bases in the middle. The germline V gene encodes CDR1 MDHEN and CDR2 SYDVKM. The CDR3 DNA reads as TGTGCCAGCAGGCTAGGTAGGGTGACCTATGGCTACACCTTC. This gives the protein CASRLGRVTYGYTF.

The CDR3 coding sequence is TGTGCCAGCAGCTCGCCGGGACGGATCTCCTACGAGCAGTACTTC. Encoded protein: CASSSPGRISYEQYF. The J gene is TRBJ2-7, the V gene TRBV5-8; D may match TRBD1 or TRBD2 (5 bases each). V was cut by 3 bases and J by 0 bases, with 13 bases left in between. This CDR3 region has 15 residues. The germline V gene encodes CDR1 SGHTS and CDR2 YDEGEE.

This clone was seen only once. This chain links TRBV5-1 with TRBJ1-2; a weak D match, TRBD1 (5 bases). Germline V gene data show CDR1 as SGHRS and CDR2 as YFSETQ. Trimming removed 0 bases from V and 4 bases from J, with 13 bases in between. This CDR3 contains 15 residues. The CDR3 protein is CASSLDPGQGYGYTF. CDR3 DNA: TGCGCCAGCAGCTTGGACCCTGGGCAGGGCTATGGCTACACCTTC.